The 5 T cell receptor beta chains reported below all come from one sample, sequenced in a study of T cell responses to AZD1222 COVID-19 vaccine. Sequencing used immunoSEQ multiplex PCR; TCRdb keeps in-frame clones, though not all of them. The sample yields roughly 83,000 clones, roughly 83% seen once. Sequences were derived from peripheral blood, sampled on day 0 of AZD1222 vaccination. The source is an adult in good health.

V gene TRBV19 combines with J gene TRBJ1-2, with unresolved D. The CDR3 is made up of 11 amino acids. Trimming cost V 7 bases and J 8 bases, with 11 bases left between them. CDR1 LNHDA and CDR2 SQIVND come from the germline V gene (reference sequence). The CDR3 here is CASTPGRGYTF. The CDR3 coding sequence is TGTGCCAGTACCCCGGGAAGGGGCTACACCTTC.

This chain connects TRBV6-2 or TRBV6-3 to TRBJ1-6; 8 bases match TRBD1. J gave up 4 bases and V 2 bases, and 4 bases lay outside the gene matches. Germline values: CDR1 MNHEY, CDR2 SVGEGT. This CDR3 is built from 16 residues. The CDR3 sequence: CASSYNRQGYNSPLHF. The DNA for the CDR3 is TGTGCCAGCAGTTACAACCGACAGGGGTATAATTCACCCCTCCACTTT.

The chain joins TRBV20-1 to TRBJ2-5; D gene unclear. The CDR3 is 11 amino acids. V was trimmed by 0 bases and J by 1 base, leaving 0 bases between them. CDR1 and CDR2 (germline): DFQATT, SNEGSKA (reference sequence). Here the CDR3 DNA reads TGCAGTGCTAGAGACCAAGAGACCCAGTACTTC. Its protein product is CSARDQETQYF.

The V call is TRBV5-1, the J call TRBJ1-4; D unresolved. The CDR3 runs 17 residues. V lost 4 bases, J lost 4 bases, and 20 bases lay in between. Germline V gene lookup returns CDR1 SGHRS and CDR2 YFSETQ. CDR3 in DNA: TGCGCCAGCAGCCATGTAACTAGTGGCAGCTATAATGAAAAACTGTTTTTT. This codes for CASSHVTSGSYNEKLFF.

The chain employs TRBV7-9 and TRBJ1-4; 7 bases map to TRBD1. This CDR3 region has 14 residues. V shed 6 bases and J 7 bases; nucleotides not matched to a gene: 8. Germline CDR1 SEHNR, CDR2 FQNEAQ (reference sequence). The CDR3 DNA reads TGTGCCAGCAGTCCCCGGGACAGTCGTGAAAAACTGTTTTTT. This sequence encodes CASSPRDSREKLFF.